The 28 T cell receptor beta chains below all came from one sample that was sequenced in a study of blood T cell repertoires in COVID-19. Here immunoSEQ multiplex PCR was the method, and the copy in TCRdb shows in-frame clones only, minus some. The sample consists of hundreds of thousands of clones, around 80% of them appearing once. The specimen sequenced was PBMCs or T cells enriched from blood (not recorded which). The receptors originated from a man between 35 and 55 years old who had been exposed to COVID-19.

The J gene is TRBJ2-1, the V gene TRBV4-1; 8 positions match TRBD1. The ends lost 4 bases at V and 1 base at J; junction bases unmatched: 9. From germline, CDR1 is MGHRA and CDR2 YSYEKL. This CDR3 comprises 17 residues. CDR3 nucleotide sequence: TGCGCCAGCAGCCCATACGCGACAGGGGAGTCCTACAATGAGCAGTTCTTC. Its translation is CASSPYATGESYNEQFF.

CDR3 loop: CASSSRQGAWAHGYTF. CDR3 coding DNA: TGTGCCAGCAGCTCCCGACAGGGGGCTTGGGCGCATGGCTACACCTTC. The rearrangement links TRBV7-8 to TRBJ1-2, with TRBD1 matching over 10 bases. CDR1 and CDR2 (germline): SGHVS, FQNEAQ. V shed 4 bases, J shed 6 bases, and the junction held 11 bases outside the gene matches. This CDR3 region has 16 residues.

The CDR3 is CASSKGDRDTEAFF. The CDR3 bases are TGTGCCAGCAGCAAAGGGGACAGGGACACTGAAGCTTTCTTT. The chain carries TRBV5-8 and TRBJ1-1; 9 positions agree with TRBD1. Trimming removed 4 bases from V and 3 bases from J; junction bases left unmatched: 4. Per the germline V gene, CDR1 is SGHTS and CDR2 is YDEGEE. The CDR3 length is 14 residues.

This clone occurred once. The chain combines TRBV4-1 with TRBJ1-2, with a possible D match to TRBD1 (5 bases). The CDR3 totals 15 residues. In germline, CDR1 is MGHRA, CDR2 YSYEKL. Deletions cut 4 bases from V and 4 bases from J, with 16 bases between. The CDR3 loop is CASSPTFGGTYGYTF. In DNA, the CDR3 is TGCGCCAGCAGCCCTACTTTCGGAGGGACCTATGGCTACACCTTC.

The CDR3 reads CASSIDRGGRTDTQYF. The CDR3 DNA reads as TGTGCCAGTAGTATAGATCGGGGGGGGCGAACAGATACGCAGTATTTT. This sequence joins TRBV19 and TRBJ2-3; 8 bases agree with TRBD2. CDR1 and CDR2 from the germline V gene are LNHDA and SQIVND (reference sequence). The CDR3 sequence is 16 residues long. The trim removed 0 bases at V and 3 bases at J, leaving 5 bases unmatched.

The chain carries TRBV6-5 and TRBJ1-1; TRBD1 agrees at 7 bases. The V and J ends lost 5 bases and 5 bases, in that order; junction bases with no gene match: 5. The CDR3 loop spans 13 amino acids. Per the germline V gene, CDR1 is MNHEY and CDR2 is SVGAGI. The CDR3 nucleotides read TGTGCCAGCAGTATACCAGGGGGGACTGAAGCTTTCTTT. Translated: CASSIPGGTEAFF.

This rearrangement joins TRBV27 to TRBJ1-1; D gene ambiguous. Trimming stripped 1 base from V and 7 bases from J, with 10 bases between. There are 13 residues in the CDR3. Germline V gene sequence: CDR1 MNHEY, CDR2 SMNVEV (reference sequence). The CDR3 loop reads CASSLLGGDEAFF. The CDR3 DNA is TGTGCCAGCAGTTTATTAGGTGGAGATGAAGCTTTCTTT.

The chain combines TRBV19 with TRBJ2-3, with 7 bases matching TRBD1. The CDR3 consists of 13 residues. Germline trimming cut 7 bases from V and 6 bases from J; bases unmatched to any gene: 7. CDR1 is LNHDA and CDR2 is SQIVND in the germline V gene (reference sequence). The CDR3 sequence is CASNFAGGDTQYF. The CDR3 DNA reads TGTGCCAGTAACTTCGCAGGGGGTGATACGCAGTATTTT. Looking up the rest from reference TRBV19 and TRBJ2-3 gives the full variable domain: DGGITQSPKYLFRKEGQNVTLSCEQNLNHDAMYWYRQDPGQGLRLIYYSQIVNDFQKGDIAEGYSVSREKKESFPLTVTSAQKNPTAFYLCASNFAGGDTQYFGPGTRLTVL.

The J gene is TRBJ1-2, the V gene TRBV6-5; maybe TRBD1 (6 bases). The V gene lost 7 bases and the J gene lost 4 bases, with 16 bases spanning the gap. This CDR3 region has 14 residues. Germline V gene sequence: CDR1 MNHEY, CDR2 SVGAGI. This CDR3 is CASTKNREGYGYTF. Here the CDR3 DNA reads TGTGCCAGCACCAAAAACAGGGAAGGCTATGGCTACACCTTC.

The V and J genes are TRBV4-2 and TRBJ1-2, with 7 positions matching TRBD1. The V gene's germline CDR1 is LGHNA and CDR2 YNFKEQ. V dropped 4 bases and J dropped 2; count of bases not matched to a gene: 16. The CDR3 is 18 residues long. The CDR3 DNA follows: TGTGCCAGCAGCCTGGGTACAGGGGTATATTTGACGAACTATGGCTACACCTTC. Its protein product is CASSLGTGVYLTNYGYTF.

V gene TRBV5-4 combines with J gene TRBJ1-3; the D is unclear. Germline values: CDR1 SGHNT, CDR2 YYREEE (reference sequence). The V gene lost 3 bases and the J gene lost 2 bases, with 15 bases spanning the gap. The CDR3 consists of 16 residues. CDR3 sequence (DNA): TGTGCCAGCAGCTCACAACTCCGGACTACTGGAAACACCATATATTTT. Amino acids: CASSSQLRTTGNTIYF. Looking up the rest from reference TRBV5-4 and TRBJ1-3 gives the full variable domain: ETGVTQSPTHLIKTRGQQVTLRCSSQSGHNTVSWYQQALGQGPQFIFQYYREEENGRGNFPPRFSGLQFPNYSSELNVNALELDDSALYLCASSSQLRTTGNTIYFGEGSWLTVV.

V and J are TRBV3-1 (or the pseudogene TRBV3-2) and TRBJ2-2, with D possibly matching TRBD2 (6 bases). The CDR3 totals 16 residues. The germline gives CDR1 LGHDT, CDR2 YNNKEL (reference sequence). Trimming removed 3 bases from V and 1 base from J, with 12 bases in between. In nucleotides, the CDR3 is TGTGCCAGCAGCCACGGAGAGACTAGGAACACCGGGGAGCTGTTTTTT. This encodes CASSHGETRNTGELFF.

The chain has TRBV19 and TRBJ2-1, with a possible D match to TRBD2 (5 bases). Deletions cut 7 bases from V and 3 bases from J, with 16 bases between. The CDR3 has 15 residues. CDR1 and CDR2 (germline): LNHDA, SQIVND (reference sequence). DNA for the CDR3: TGTGCCAGTACCCCCGCTAGCAATAACTACAATGAGCAGTTCTTC. It codes for CASTPASNNYNEQFF.

The chain has TRBV5-4 and TRBJ2-1, with 13 bases fitting TRBD2. V lost 3 bases to trimming and J lost 8 bases; unmatched junction nucleotides: 5. Germline V CDR1 and CDR2: SGHNT, YYREEE (reference sequence). The CDR3 length is 15 residues. The CDR3 region is CASSSGTSGNYEQFF. CDR3 DNA: TGTGCCAGCAGCTCCGGGACTAGCGGGAACTATGAGCAGTTCTTC.

V usage is TRBV19 and J usage is TRBJ2-7; the D gene is possibly TRBD2 (5 bases). V was cut by 9 bases and J by 0 bases, with 36 bases left in between. The CDR3 spans 21 residues. Germline-derived CDR1 and CDR2 are LNHDA and SQIVND (reference sequence). CDR3 coding DNA: TGTGCCAGACGCCCCCGTCCGCGTGCTCCCCCTCCAGCGGTACTCTCCTACGAGCAGTACTTC. It specifies CARRPRPRAPPPAVLSYEQYF.

This chain links TRBV11-2 with TRBJ2-5; D is uncertain. The germline V gene encodes CDR1 SGHAT and CDR2 FQNNGV. Trimming removed 3 bases at V and 0 bases at J, with 8 bases between. CDR3 length equals 14 residues. The CDR3 loop is CASSFSLNQETQYF. The CDR3 DNA sequence: TGTGCCAGCAGCTTCTCACTAAACCAAGAGACCCAGTACTTC.

This sequence joins TRBV12-3 or TRBV12-4 and TRBJ1-1; D is undetermined. Trimming pared 2 bases from V and 11 bases from J, leaving 12 bases between. The length of the CDR3 is 12 residues. The DNA of the CDR3 is TGTGCCAGCAGTTTAATTTCGGGGAGGGCTTTCTTT. It yields the protein CASSLISGRAFF.

The rearrangement links TRBV5-1 to TRBJ1-2, with TRBD1 matching 10 bases. The CDR3 has 14 amino acids. Germline V lookup: CDR1 SGHRS, CDR2 YFSETQ. Trimming at V came to 4 bases and at J to 8 bases, leaving 8 bases not matched to a gene. The CDR3 here is CASSLKGTGEGYTF. The CDR3, as DNA: TGCGCCAGCAGCCTAAAGGGGACAGGGGAAGGCTACACCTTC.

The chain couples TRBV20-1 to TRBJ2-3, with TRBD1 matching over 8 bases. CDR3 length: 14 amino acids. CDR1 and CDR2 (germline): DFQATT, SNEGSKA (reference sequence). Germline trimming cut 6 bases from V and 2 bases from J; bases unmatched to any gene: 7. CDR3 region: CSASTGGYTDTQYF. The CDR3 region has the DNA TGCAGTGCGAGTACAGGGGGTTACACAGATACGCAGTATTTT.

V usage is TRBV5-1 and J usage is TRBJ2-3; D is unresolved. Germline values: CDR1 SGHRS, CDR2 YFSETQ. With 0 bases removed from V and 4 bases from J, the gap between germline ends came to 6 bases. This CDR3 contains 13 residues. CDR3 sequence: CASSLGVADTQYF. In DNA form, the CDR3 reads TGCGCCAGCAGCTTGGGAGTAGCAGATACGCAGTATTTT.

This sequence joins TRBV7-9 and TRBJ1-5; D is perhaps TRBD1 (5 bases). The V and J ends lost 6 bases and 5 bases respectively, with 11 bases between them. Germline-derived CDR1 and CDR2 are SEHNR and FQNEAQ (reference sequence). This CDR3 is 13 amino acids long. The CDR3 reads CASRKAGDQPQHF. CDR3 coding DNA: TGTGCCAGCAGAAAAGCGGGGGATCAGCCCCAGCATTTT.

The chain employs TRBV27 and TRBJ1-2, with 7 bases that match TRBD1. After removal of 8 bases from V and 8 bases from J, the junction contained 11 bases not matched to a gene. CDR1 and CDR2 from the germline V gene are MNHEY and SMNVEV (reference sequence). The CDR3 sequence is 13 residues long. CDR3 residues: CASLPRGGWGYTF. The CDR3 nucleotides read TGTGCCAGCCTCCCTCGAGGGGGCTGGGGCTACACCTTC.

The V call is TRBV10-2, the J call TRBJ2-1; D call uncertain. The CDR3 spans 11 residues. Germline values: CDR1 WSHSY, CDR2 SAAADI. V lost 5 bases and J lost 7, with 6 bases in between. The CDR3 sequence is CASSTKNEQFF. CDR3 sequence (DNA): TGCGCCAGCAGTACTAAGAATGAGCAGTTCTTC.

The chain is built from TRBV7-3 and TRBJ2-2, with 8 bases matching TRBD1. The CDR3 runs 14 residues. Germline V gene sequence: CDR1 SGHTA, CDR2 FQGTGA. Trimming took 6 bases from V and 4 from J; bases not matched to a gene: 4. In nucleotides, the CDR3 is TGTGCCAGCAGAAGACAGGGGTCCACCGGGGAGCTGTTTTTT. It encodes CASRRQGSTGELFF.

The V call is TRBV27, the J call TRBJ2-3; 12 bases agree with TRBD2. CDR1 and CDR2 from the germline V gene are MNHEY and SMNVEV (reference sequence). The J segment lost 6 bases and the V segment lost 1 base, leaving 5 bases of the junction unmatched. The CDR3 has 16 residues. CDR3 loop: CASSLLLAGGGDTQYF. CDR3 DNA sequence: TGTGCCAGCAGTTTATTACTAGCGGGAGGAGGGGATACGCAGTATTTT.

The genes are TRBV2 and TRBJ1-2, with TRBD1 as a possible D gene (5 bases). Trimming removed 2 bases at V and 2 bases at J, with 12 bases between. The CDR3 has 15 amino acids. Germline assignment: CDR1 SNHLY and CDR2 FYNNEI. The DNA for the CDR3 is TGTGCCAGCAGTGAAACATTCGGGGGGAACTATGGCTACACCTTC. This encodes CASSETFGGNYGYTF.

The J gene is TRBJ1-3, the V gene TRBV19; no reliable D call. Germline loops: CDR1 LNHDA, CDR2 SQIVND (reference sequence). V shed 5 bases and J shed 5 bases, with 10 bases lying between them. This CDR3 spans 13 amino acids. CDR3 bases: TGTGCCAGTAGTTCGGGAGTGAGAAACACCATATATTTT. This translates into CASSSGVRNTIYF.

The chain combines TRBV7-3 with TRBJ2-1; D is ambiguous. Per the germline V gene, CDR1 is SGHTA and CDR2 is FQGTGA. V was shortened by 1 base and J by 0 bases, with 7 bases between the two germline ends. This CDR3 spans 15 amino acids. The CDR3 DNA is TGTGCCAGCAGCTTAATCCTGAGCTCCTACAATGAGCAGTTCTTC. Protein sequence: CASSLILSSYNEQFF.